Below are 10 T cell receptor beta chains sequenced from a single sample in a study of cytotoxic CD8 clonotypes in ibrutinib-treated CLL. Repertoires were generated with immunoSEQ multiplex PCR, while TCRdb's copy carries only in-frame clones and drops some. The data contain around 20,000 clones, roughly 62% of them singletons. The material was PBMCs, obtained after 24 months of ibrutinib treatment. Receptor source: a human donor with chronic lymphocytic leukemia.

In DNA form, the CDR3 reads TGTGCCAGCAGCCCCCGGACTAGCGGGGGACATACGCAGTATTTT. Amino acid sequence: CASSPRTSGGHTQYF. V usage is TRBV7-6 and J usage is TRBJ2-3; TRBD2 agrees at 13 bases. CDR1 is SGHVS and CDR2 is FNYEAQ in the germline V gene. J lost 7 bases, V lost 5 bases, and 6 bases had no gene match. CDR3 length: 15 residues.

A few counts support this clone. The rearrangement joins TRBV5-8 to TRBJ1-5, with no clear D. The CDR3 spans 12 residues. Germline V gene data show CDR1 as SGHTS and CDR2 as YDEGEE. The germline V and J ends were trimmed by 2 bases and 4 bases, with 4 bases remaining between them. CDR3 DNA sequence: TGTGCCAGCAGCTTATATAATCAGCCCCAGCATTTT. The encoded protein is CASSLYNQPQHF.

In its sample, this clone was seen a few times. This chain connects TRBV5-6 to TRBJ1-3, with D possibly matching TRBD1 (6 bases). The germline V gene encodes CDR1 SGHDT and CDR2 YYEEEE. V was clipped by 5 bases and J by 0 bases, with 12 bases between them. The CDR3 spans 15 residues. The CDR3 here is CASRRRGSSGNTIYF. CDR3 DNA: TGTGCCAGCAGGAGGAGGGGGAGCTCTGGAAACACCATATATTTT.

The CDR3: CASNRRDSTYEQYF. DNA for the CDR3: TGTGCCAGCAACCGCCGGGACTCAACCTACGAGCAGTACTTC. J is TRBJ2-7 and V is TRBV2, with a possible D match to TRBD2 (6 bases). CDR1 and CDR2 from the germline V gene are SNHLY and FYNNEI. Trimming took off 7 bases at V and 2 bases at J, with 15 bases between the two ends. There are 14 residues in the CDR3.

This clone was observed a few times. The gene calls are TRBV19 and TRBJ2-5, with D tentatively TRBD2 (6 bases). This CDR3 spans 15 amino acids. Germline V lookup: CDR1 LNHDA, CDR2 SQIVND (reference sequence). V was trimmed by 5 bases and J by 1 base, leaving 14 bases between them. The CDR3, as DNA: TGTGCCAGTAGTCGGGCATCGGGGGTCCAAGAGACCCAGTACTTC. Amino acids: CASSRASGVQETQYF.

The chain combines TRBV4-1 with TRBJ2-1, with TRBD2 matching over 10 bases. Trimming at V came to 0 bases and at J to 5 bases, leaving 4 bases not matched to a gene. This CDR3 region has 16 residues. CDR1 and CDR2 from the germline V gene are MGHRA and YSYEKL. The CDR3 sequence is CASSQEELAGNNEQFF. CDR3 nucleotide sequence: TGCGCCAGCAGCCAAGAAGAACTAGCGGGGAACAATGAGCAGTTCTTC.

This clone came up many times. This rearrangement joins TRBV7-9 to TRBJ1-5; D possibly corresponds to TRBD1 (6 bases). CDR1 and CDR2 from the germline V gene are SEHNR and FQNEAQ (reference sequence). This CDR3 spans 15 amino acids. Trimming cost V 5 bases and J 1 base, with 12 bases left between them. In DNA form, the CDR3 reads TGTGCCAGCAGCCCAGGGGATGGGAGCAATCAGCCCCAGCATTTT. Its protein is CASSPGDGSNQPQHF.

This clone was detected only a few times. The chain carries TRBV5-4 and TRBJ2-7; TRBD2 matches 9 bases. The V gene end was trimmed by 6 bases and the J gene end by 0 bases; junction bases not matched to a gene: 4. The CDR3 sequence is 14 residues long. From germline, CDR1 is SGHNT and CDR2 YYREEE (reference sequence). The CDR3 sequence is CASTERGDSYEQYF. CDR3 in DNA: TGTGCCAGCACCGAGCGGGGGGACTCCTACGAGCAGTACTTC.

The V and J genes are TRBV29-1 and TRBJ2-1, with 7 bases fitting TRBD1. V gave up 4 bases and J gave up 6 bases; unmatched junction bases: 6. This CDR3 has 13 residues. The V gene's germline CDR1 is SQVTM and CDR2 ANQGSEA. The CDR3 region has the DNA TGCAGCGTTGTCACAGGGGCGGGCAATGAGCAGTTCTTC. It codes for CSVVTGAGNEQFF.

This clone has just a few counts. This rearrangement joins TRBV15 to TRBJ1-1; D ambiguous. The CDR3 contains 14 residues. Per germline, CDR1 LNHNV and CDR2 YYDKDF (reference sequence). Trimming cost V 0 bases and J 6 bases, with 11 bases left between them. The CDR3 sequence is CATSRDLLNSEAFF. In DNA, the CDR3 is TGTGCCACCAGCAGAGATCTCCTCAATTCTGAAGCTTTCTTT.